The rows below give T cell receptor beta chains drawn from one sample of a study of T-cell memory formation after mild COVID-19. Via MiXCR, TCRdb re-called the 5' RACE reads, giving one row per CDR3 protein. The table includes some 110,000 distinct CDR3 sequences, around 12% detected once. The sample was PBMCs or a T cell subset sorted from them (not recorded which). These receptors were collected from an adult woman who had mild COVID-19 (a few samples of this study predate the infection). Cell type and time point are not known. CDR3s include the opening cysteine and the closing phenylalanine or tryptophan. A D gene is named only where the DNA matches it firmly. Only some rows state a clone size, as once, few, many or a class for expanded clones.

v_gene	d_gene	abundance	j_gene	CDR3aa	CDR3nt
TRBV29-1	TRBD1	few	TRBJ2-7	CSVPGTGGVEEQYF	TGCAGCGTTCCAGGGACAGGGGGCGTGGAGGAGCAGTACTTC
TRBV7-7	NA	many	TRBJ2-5	CASSFSATRGETQYF	TGTGCTAGCAGCTTCAGTGCGACTAGAGGAGAGACCCAGTACTTC
TRBV6-5	NA	many	TRBJ2-5	CASSYRHSSRETQYF	TGTGCCAGCAGTTACAGGCATAGTTCCCGAGAGACCCAGTACTTC
TRBV7-2	NA	once	TRBJ1-3	CASSSDPPGNTIYF	TGTGCCAGCAGCTCCGACCCCCCTGGAAACACCATATATTTT
TRBV4-2	NA	few	TRBJ2-1	CASSQERAEVDGPHNEQFF	TGTGCCAGCAGCCAAGAGCGGGCCGAAGTAGACGGCCCCCACAATGAGCAGTTCTTC
TRBV29-1	NA	few	TRBJ1-2	CSVGEWGRGYGYTF	TGCAGCGTTGGAGAGTGGGGGCGCGGGTATGGCTACACCTTC
TRBV20-1	TRBD2	NA	TRBJ2-3	CSARDRGLGKDTQYF	TGCAGTGCTAGAGATCGGGGACTAGGGAAAGATACGCAGTATTTT
TRBV6-2/TRBV6-3	TRBD1	few	TRBJ2-7	CASSQIPGQFYEQYF	TGTGCCAGCAGTCAGATCCCGGGACAGTTCTACGAGCAGTACTTC
TRBV25-1	TRBD1	NA	TRBJ2-7	CASSPIYSGTGHYEQYF	TGTGCCAGCAGTCCAATTTATTCCGGGACAGGCCACTACGAGCAGTACTTC
TRBV12-5	NA	many	TRBJ2-2	CASGSPGSGELFF	TGTGCTAGTGGTTCCCCCGGGAGCGGGGAGCTGTTTTTT
TRBV25-1	NA	NA	TRBJ2-7	CASSEASAQYF	TGTGCCAGCAGTGAAGCCTCGGCGCAGTACTTC
TRBV5-5	NA	few	TRBJ1-1	CASSLVAGGPEAFF	TGTGCCAGCAGCTTGGTGGCTGGGGGCCCTGAAGCTTTCTTT
TRBV7-3	TRBD1	NA	TRBJ2-1	CASSSGQGWNEQFF	TGTGCCAGCAGCTCCGGACAGGGTTGGAATGAGCAGTTCTTC
TRBV12-3/TRBV12-4	NA	NA	TRBJ1-1	CASTLMGDEAFF	TGTGCCAGCACCTTAATGGGAGATGAAGCTTTCTTT
TRBV6-2/TRBV6-3	TRBD2	few	TRBJ2-3	CASSYSPSGRPDTQYF	TGTGCCAGCAGTTACTCGCCCAGCGGGAGGCCAGATACGCAGTATTTT
TRBV5-1	TRBD2	NA	TRBJ2-1	CASSLSVFYSGPSSYNEQFF	TGCGCCAGCAGCTTGTCGGTGTTTTATAGCGGGCCGAGCTCCTACAATGAGCAGTTCTTC
TRBV4-2	NA	few	TRBJ2-3	CASSQDSDTQYF	TGTGCCAGCAGCCAAGATTCAGATACGCAGTATTTT
TRBV29-1	TRBD1	NA	TRBJ1-1	CSELGQGVTEAFF	TGCAGCGAACTGGGACAGGGGGTGACTGAAGCTTTCTTT
TRBV30	NA	many	TRBJ2-7	CAWSFPGGTYEQYF	TGTGCCTGGAGTTTCCCGGGGGGCACCTACGAGCAGTACTTC
TRBV7-2	NA	NA	TRBJ2-3	CASRPPILTGLPTSTDTQYF	TGTGCCAGCAGGCCTCCTATCCTTACAGGGTTACCTACTAGCACAGATACGCAGTATTTT
TRBV12-3/TRBV12-4	NA	NA	TRBJ2-7	CASSFGQVSYEQYF	TGTGCCAGCAGTTTTGGGCAGGTCTCCTACGAGCAGTACTTC
TRBV4-1	TRBD1	few	TRBJ2-5	CASSQTSSRGETQYF	TGCGCCAGCAGCCAAACCTCGTCCAGGGGGGAGACCCAGTACTTC
TRBV4-1	NA	NA	TRBJ2-7	CASSQERAAGEQYF	TGCGCCAGCAGCCAAGAGAGAGCCGCGGGGGAGCAGTACTTC
TRBV7-2	TRBD1	many	TRBJ1-1	CASSLVTTGGRVNTEAFF	TGTGCCAGCAGCTTAGTAACCACAGGGGGCAGGGTGAACACTGAAGCTTTCTTT
TRBV29-1	NA	few	TRBJ1-2	CSVVVLTNHYGYTF	TGCAGCGTTGTAGTCCTGACTAACCACTATGGCTACACCTTC
TRBV6-2/TRBV6-3	NA	few	TRBJ2-1	CASSYSSLLGEQFF	TGTGCCAGCAGTTACTCGAGTCTCCTCGGTGAGCAGTTCTTC
TRBV27	TRBD2	NA	TRBJ2-7	CASSLVAGGTSYEQYF	TGTGCCAGCAGTCTAGTAGCGGGAGGGACCTCCTACGAGCAGTACTTC
TRBV20-1	TRBD2	many	TRBJ2-3	CSARELLAGVTDTQYF	TGCAGTGCTAGGGAACTACTAGCGGGGGTCACAGATACGCAGTATTTT
TRBV5-1	TRBD2	few	TRBJ2-1	CASYLAGVTDEQFF	TGCGCCAGCTACCTAGCGGGAGTAACAGATGAGCAGTTCTTC
TRBV7-6	NA	NA	TRBJ2-1	CASSLGGKTEVYNEQFF	TGTGCCAGCAGCTTAGGAGGGAAGACGGAAGTCTACAATGAGCAGTTCTTC
TRBV7-6	TRBD1	NA	TRBJ1-3	CASSLSGQGHSGNTIYF	TGTGCCAGCAGCTTATCCGGACAGGGCCACTCTGGAAACACCATATATTTT
TRBV7-8	NA	few	TRBJ1-1	CASSLGAITEAFF	TGTGCCAGCAGCTTAGGGGCTATCACTGAAGCTTTCTTT